This T cell receptor (beta chain) was sequenced during a study of T cell repertoires in cytomegalovirus infection. Study summary: Carrying CMV and the relevant HLA type showed in public TCR beta signatures.

TCRdb re-derived calls from the reads in MiXCR, one entry per CDR3 protein. The top ten hold around 9.1% of the sample, which has roughly 130,000 distinct CDR3 sequences, approximately 9.2% seen once. Study-level results: HLA-C-restricted, CMV-specific TCR beta clonotypes were dominant ex vivo. Pooled public TCR beta family frequency picked out CMV carriers with the relevant HLA.

The CDR3 runs to 13 residues. J gave up 7 bases and V 5 bases, and 8 bases lay outside the gene matches. CDR1 is MDHEN and CDR2 is SYDVKM in the germline V gene. This clonotype was recorded at least ten times. Its antigen is undetermined. This chain connects TRBV28 to TRBJ2-7; 7 bases are a match to TRBD1. Sequences were obtained from PBMCs. The origin of this receptor is a human donor in good health (CMV status not recorded). Some clones in this sample may be carry-over from other donors' samples. CDR3: CASSEGQRLEQYF. DNA of the CDR3: TGTGCCAGCAGTGAGGGACAGCGGTTGGAGCAGTACTTC.